This TCR beta chain was recovered during a study of cytomegalovirus exposure and HLA in healthy donors. Study-level points and caveats: An Asian-associated ancestry cluster reportedly showed fewer N-insertions than the approximately 660-donor mean in a later analysis. TCR beta V segments were, for the most part, productive about 87% or about 30% of the time in an earlier analysis. CMV antigen specificity of a few CMV-associated chains was confirmed in vitro.

PCR used 60 Vbeta primers and 13 Jbeta primers. The protocol was immunoSEQ multiplex PCR, while the TCRdb copy is restricted to in-frame clones and leaves out a portion. With around 80,000 clones in the sample, the ten largest clones hold 4% to 5.5%. Regarding this clone: The antigen is not known.

The J segment lost 3 bases and the V segment lost 4 bases, leaving 4 bases of the junction unmatched. The CDR3 runs to 15 residues. The germline CDR1 and CDR2 sequences are SGHRS and YFSETQ. What was sequenced was PBMCs. This receptor was obtained from a man aged 40-49 years in good health and CMV-seronegative. The rearrangement joins TRBV5-1 to TRBJ1-5; 10 positions agree with TRBD1. CDR3 sequence reads: CASSPGQGYNQPQHF. The CDR3 DNA reads as TGCGCCAGCAGCCCGGGACAGGGGTACAATCAGCCCCAGCATTTT.